The 5 T cell receptor beta chains in this list originate from one sample, sequenced in a study of cytomegalovirus exposure and HLA in healthy donors (dated by TCRdb to about 2017). The library was produced with the immunoSEQ multiplex PCR assay. In TCRdb, the immuneACCESS table is reduced to in-frame sequences with V and J assigned. These tables do not hold every clone; where another copy was compared, an unresolved V gene accounts for under half, and the others remain unexplained. The sample has about 73,000 clones on record, roughly 95% of them singletons. The ten largest make up 3.3% of the sample. Sequencing was performed on PBMCs. Source of these receptors: a man between 18 and 29 years old in good health and CMV-seronegative.

This chain connects TRBV28 to TRBJ2-7, with 9 bases lining up with TRBD1. After removal of 7 bases from V and 5 bases from J, the junction contained 9 bases not matched to a gene. CDR3 size: 14 residues. Germline V gives CDR1 MDHEN, CDR2 SYDVKM. The CDR3: CASNKGGTGNEQYF. Written as DNA, the CDR3 is TGTGCCAGCAACAAGGGAGGGACAGGGAACGAGCAGTACTTC.

V is TRBV7-9 and J is TRBJ2-1; 7 bases line up with TRBD2. The CDR3 extends over 16 amino acids. V shed 4 bases, J shed 0 bases, and the junction held 6 bases outside the gene matches. Germline V CDR1 and CDR2: SEHNR, FQNEAQ (reference sequence). The chain's CDR3 is CASSSRTSLSYNEQFF. The CDR3 region has the DNA TGTGCCAGCAGCTCCCGGACTAGTCTCTCCTACAATGAGCAGTTCTTC.

This clone came up once. The V gene is TRBV18, the J gene TRBJ1-3, with D unresolved. Germline CDR1 and CDR2: KGHSH and LQKENI. The length of the CDR3 is 15 residues. Deletions cut 6 bases from V and 9 bases from J, with 21 bases between. The CDR3 protein is CASSNSLGGLSTIYF. DNA of the CDR3: TGTGCCAGCTCTAATTCCCTAGGAGGTTTGAGCACCATATATTTT. Based on the CDR3 plus reference TRBV18 and TRBJ1-3, the full variable domain is NAGVMQNPRHLVRRRGQEARLRCSPMKGHSHVYWYRQLPEEGLKFMVYLQKENIIDESGMPKERFSAEFPKEGPSILRIQQVVRGDSAAYFCASSNSLGGLSTIYFGEGSWLTVV.

The chain employs TRBV4-1 and TRBJ1-5; D ambiguous. This CDR3 has 15 residues. V was trimmed by 5 bases and J by 7 bases, leaving 18 bases between them. Germline values: CDR1 MGHRA, CDR2 YSYEKL. This CDR3 reads CASSSLPGNRQPQHF. In DNA form, the CDR3 reads TGCGCCAGCAGCTCGCTACCTGGTAACCGGCAGCCCCAGCATTTT.

This chain uses TRBV29-1 with TRBJ1-2; weak D call: TRBD1 (6 bases). This CDR3 contains 14 residues. V lost 0 bases and J 2 bases, leaving 10 bases between the germline ends. The germline V gene has CDR1 SQVTM and CDR2 ANQGSEA. Written as DNA, the CDR3 is TGCAGCGTTGAAGATCGACAGGTCAACTATGGCTACACCTTC. It yields the protein CSVEDRQVNYGYTF.